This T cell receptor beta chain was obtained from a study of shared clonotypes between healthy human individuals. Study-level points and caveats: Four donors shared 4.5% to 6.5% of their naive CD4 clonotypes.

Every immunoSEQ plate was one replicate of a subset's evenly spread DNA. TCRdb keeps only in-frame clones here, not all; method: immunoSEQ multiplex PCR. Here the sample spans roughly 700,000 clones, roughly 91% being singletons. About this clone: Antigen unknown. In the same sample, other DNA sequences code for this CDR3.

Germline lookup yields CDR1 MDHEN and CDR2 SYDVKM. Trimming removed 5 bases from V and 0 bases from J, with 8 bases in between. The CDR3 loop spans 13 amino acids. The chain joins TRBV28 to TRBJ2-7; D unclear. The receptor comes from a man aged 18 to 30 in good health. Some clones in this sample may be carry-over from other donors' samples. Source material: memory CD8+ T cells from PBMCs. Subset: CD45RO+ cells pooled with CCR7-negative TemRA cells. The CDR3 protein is CASSPTLSYEQYF. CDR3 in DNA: TGTGCCAGCAGTCCTACACTCTCCTACGAGCAGTACTTC.